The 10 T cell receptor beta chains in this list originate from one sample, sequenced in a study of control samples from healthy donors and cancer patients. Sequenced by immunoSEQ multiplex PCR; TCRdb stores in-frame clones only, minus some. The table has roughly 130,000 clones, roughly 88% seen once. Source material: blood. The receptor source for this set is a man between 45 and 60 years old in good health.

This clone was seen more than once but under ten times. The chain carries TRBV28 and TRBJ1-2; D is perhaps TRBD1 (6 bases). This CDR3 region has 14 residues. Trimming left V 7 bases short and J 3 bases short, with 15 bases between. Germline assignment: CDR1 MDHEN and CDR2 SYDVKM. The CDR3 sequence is CASTTEGVDYGYTF. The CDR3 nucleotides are TGTGCCAGCACTACCGAGGGGGTTGACTATGGCTACACCTTC.

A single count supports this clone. CDR3 loop: CASSLGRAETYEQYF. CDR3 DNA: TGTGCCAGCAGCTTAGGTCGGGCAGAAACTTACGAGCAGTACTTC. The V gene is TRBV11-2, the J gene TRBJ2-7; D is uncertain. This CDR3 region has 15 residues. The V and J ends lost 1 base and 4 bases respectively, with 14 bases between them. Germline V gives CDR1 SGHAT, CDR2 FQNNGV. The complete variable domain, with remaining parts taken from reference TRBV11-2 and TRBJ2-7, reads EAGVAQSPRYKIIEKRQSVAFWCNPISGHATLYWYQQILGQGPKLLIQFQNNGVVDDSQLPKDRFSAERLKGVDSTLKIQPAKLEDSAVYLCASSLGRAETYEQYFGPGTRLTVT.

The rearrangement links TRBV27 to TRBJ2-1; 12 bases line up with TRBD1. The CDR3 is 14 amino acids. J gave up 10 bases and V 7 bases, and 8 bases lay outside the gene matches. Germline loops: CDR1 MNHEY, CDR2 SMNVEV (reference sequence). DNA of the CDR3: TGTGCCAGCATCGGGGACAGGGGGCTAGGAGAGCAGTTCTTC. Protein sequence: CASIGDRGLGEQFF.

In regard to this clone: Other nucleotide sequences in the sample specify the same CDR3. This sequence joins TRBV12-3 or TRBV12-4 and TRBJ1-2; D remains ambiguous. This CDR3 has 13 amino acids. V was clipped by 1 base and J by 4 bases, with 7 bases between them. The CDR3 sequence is CASSLGGGYGYTF. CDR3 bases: TGTGCCAGCAGTTTAGGGGGAGGCTATGGCTACACCTTC.

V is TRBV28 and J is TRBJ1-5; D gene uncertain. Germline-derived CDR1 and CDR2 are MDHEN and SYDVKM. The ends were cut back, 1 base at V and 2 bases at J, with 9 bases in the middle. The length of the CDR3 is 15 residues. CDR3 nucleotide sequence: TGTGCCAGCAGTTTATTTACGGGAGGCAATCAGCCCCAGCATTTT. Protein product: CASSLFTGGNQPQHF.

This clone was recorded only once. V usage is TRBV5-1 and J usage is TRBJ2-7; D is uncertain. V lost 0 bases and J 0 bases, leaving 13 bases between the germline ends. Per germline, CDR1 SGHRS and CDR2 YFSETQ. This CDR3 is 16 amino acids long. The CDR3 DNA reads TGCGCCAGCAGCTTGGACGGCACCAAAAGCTCCTACGAGCAGTACTTC. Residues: CASSLDGTKSSYEQYF.

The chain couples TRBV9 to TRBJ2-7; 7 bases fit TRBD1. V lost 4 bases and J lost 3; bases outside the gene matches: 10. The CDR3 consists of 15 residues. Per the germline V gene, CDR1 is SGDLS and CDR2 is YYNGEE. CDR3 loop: CASSPRGGQSYEQYF. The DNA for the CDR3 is TGTGCCAGCAGCCCCAGAGGGGGACAGAGCTACGAGCAGTACTTC.

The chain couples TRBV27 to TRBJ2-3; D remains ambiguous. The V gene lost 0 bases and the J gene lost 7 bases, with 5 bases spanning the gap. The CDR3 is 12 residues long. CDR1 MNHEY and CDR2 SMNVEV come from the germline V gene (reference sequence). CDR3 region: CASSLSGNTQYF. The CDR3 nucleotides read TGTGCCAGCAGTTTATCGGGGAATACGCAGTATTTT.

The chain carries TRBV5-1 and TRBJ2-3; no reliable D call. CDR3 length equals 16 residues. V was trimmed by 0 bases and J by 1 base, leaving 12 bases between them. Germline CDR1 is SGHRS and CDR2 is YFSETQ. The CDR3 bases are TGCGCCAGCAGCTTGGTAGGGCCAGGAGGCACAGATACGCAGTATTTT. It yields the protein CASSLVGPGGTDTQYF.

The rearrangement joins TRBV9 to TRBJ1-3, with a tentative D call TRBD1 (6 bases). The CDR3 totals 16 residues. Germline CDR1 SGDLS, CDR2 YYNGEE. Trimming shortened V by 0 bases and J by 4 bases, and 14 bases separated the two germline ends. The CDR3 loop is CASSVGVGGHGNTIYF. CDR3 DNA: TGTGCCAGCAGCGTAGGGGTGGGGGGGCACGGAAACACCATATATTTT.